A single sample gave rise to the 24 T cell receptor beta chains below, sequenced in a study of beta chain features in type 1 diabetes. Every bit of the isolated RNA underwent reverse transcription, so sequencing read expressed TCRB transcripts. TCRdb keeps only in-frame clones here, not all; method: immunoSEQ multiplex PCR. The sample shows roughly 230,000 clones, about a tenth of them seen only once. Findings and limits, study-wide: Type 1 diabetes patients showed a moderate but significant shortening of TCRB CDR3s in all four CD4+ subsets.

Which antigens these TCRs recognize remains unknown. Sequencing was performed on naive CD4+ T cells from blood. The receptors were sampled from a man aged 30 to 39 with type 1 diabetes.

Concerning this clone itself: Other nucleotide sequences from this sample produce the same CDR3. V is TRBV7-9 and J is TRBJ2-3; D gene uncertain. V was shortened by 3 bases and J by 6 bases, with 4 bases between the two germline ends. The CDR3 spans 11 residues. Germline CDR1 SEHNR, CDR2 FQNEAQ (reference sequence). CDR3 DNA sequence: TGTGCCAGCAGCTTGAGTGATACGCAGTATTTT. Amino acids: CASSLSDTQYF.

This clone turned up a few times. The chain recombines TRBV7-9 with TRBJ2-7, with TRBD1 matching 9 bases. Germline values: CDR1 SEHNR, CDR2 FQNEAQ (reference sequence). The CDR3 covers 16 residues. With 5 bases clipped from V and 6 bases from J, the junction kept 14 bases outside the gene matches. This CDR3 is CASSPDTGTGRSEQYF. In nucleotides, the CDR3 is TGTGCCAGCAGCCCAGACACCGGGACAGGGCGGTCCGAGCAGTACTTC. Complete variable domain (other parts from reference TRBV7-9 and TRBJ2-7): DTGVSQNPRHKITKRGQNVTFRCDPISEHNRLYWYRQTLGQGPEFLTYFQNEAQLEKSRLLSDRFSAERPKGSFSTLEIQRTEQGDSAMYLCASSPDTGTGRSEQYFGPGTRLTVT.

CDR3 sequence (DNA): TGTGCCTCGGGTCGGGCAGGGGGTTATGAGCAGTTCTTC. It encodes CASGRAGGYEQFF. V and J are TRBV25-1 and TRBJ2-1; TRBD1 aligns across 7 bases. In germline, CDR1 is MGHDK, CDR2 SYGVNS. This CDR3 is built from 13 residues. V shed 11 bases and J 8 bases; nucleotides not matched to a gene: 12.

As concerns this clone: Other DNA sequences from this sample encode an identical CDR3 as well. The chain is built from TRBV5-1 and TRBJ2-5; TRBD2 might be the D (6 bases). Trimming took off 0 bases at V and 3 bases at J, with 9 bases between the two ends. CDR3 length: 14 residues. Germline V gene sequence: CDR1 SGHRS, CDR2 YFSETQ. The CDR3 DNA reads TGCGCCAGCAGCTTGGGGACGGGGGAAGAGACCCAGTACTTC. Translated: CASSLGTGEETQYF. The variable domain in full, with the rest retrieved from reference TRBV5-1 and TRBJ2-5, is KAGVTQTPRYLIKTRGQQVTLSCSPISGHRSVSWYQQTPGQGLQFLFEYFSETQRNKGNFPGRFSGRQFSNSRSEMNVSTLELGDSALYLCASSLGTGEETQYFGPGTRLLVL.

The chain recombines TRBV6-5 with TRBJ1-5; a possible D gene is TRBD1 (5 bases). CDR3 length: 15 amino acids. CDR1 is MNHEY, CDR2 SVGAGI, per germline. V was pared by 0 bases and J by 6 bases, with 12 bases between. The CDR3 nucleotides are TGTGCCAGCAGTTACTCTAGGGAGGGACGTCAGCCCCAGCATTTT. This sequence encodes CASSYSREGRQPQHF.

This clone was picked up a small number of times. The chain has TRBV5-1 and TRBJ2-1, with D possibly matching TRBD2 (7 bases). V lost 0 bases to trimming and J lost 5 bases, with 12 bases between them. In germline, CDR1 is SGHRS, CDR2 YFSETQ. The CDR3 covers 15 residues. CDR3 nucleotide sequence: TGCGCCAGCAGCTTGGCGGGGGGCGGGAACAATGAGCAGTTCTTC. As protein: CASSLAGGGNNEQFF.

The chain recombines TRBV9 with TRBJ1-1; TRBD1 might be the D (5 bases). CDR3 length: 16 amino acids. V lost 0 bases, J lost 0 bases, and 12 bases lay in between. Germline CDR1 reads SGDLS; CDR2 reads YYNGEE. This CDR3 reads CASSVATGAMNTEAFF. Written as DNA, the CDR3 is TGTGCCAGCAGCGTAGCTACTGGGGCTATGAACACTGAAGCTTTCTTT.

The chain joins TRBV2 to TRBJ2-1; D is possibly TRBD1 (6 bases). Germline V gene data show CDR1 as SNHLY and CDR2 as FYNNEI. Trimming took off 1 base at V and 5 bases at J, with 9 bases between the two ends. CDR3 length equals 14 residues. The CDR3 DNA sequence: TGTGCCAGCAGTGAAGTGAGGACAGACAATGAGCAGTTCTTC. Protein: CASSEVRTDNEQFF.

In its sample, this clone was seen a few times. The genes are TRBV9 and TRBJ2-7; 7 nucleotides line up with TRBD1. The CDR3 runs to 15 residues. The germline gives CDR1 SGDLS, CDR2 YYNGEE. V lost 4 bases, J lost 2 bases, and 9 bases stayed unmatched. The CDR3 sequence: CASSLRTGLPYEQYF. In DNA, the CDR3 is TGTGCCAGCAGCCTACGGACAGGCCTTCCCTACGAGCAGTACTTC.

Only a few counts were recorded for this clone. The chain carries TRBV28 and TRBJ1-6; no clear D. Germline CDR1 and CDR2: MDHEN and SYDVKM. CDR3 size: 18 residues. The V end lost 4 bases, the J end lost 9 bases, and 25 bases lay between the germline ends. The CDR3 DNA is TGTGCCAGCAGTTCCCTCCTCCCGACACGGGCGGGTACTTCACCCCTCCACTTT. Its translation: CASSSLLPTRAGTSPLHF.

This rearrangement joins TRBV25-1 to TRBJ2-3, with 11 positions matching TRBD2. The germline V gene has CDR1 MGHDK and CDR2 SYGVNS. CDR3 length: 15 amino acids. The trim removed 5 bases at V and 1 base at J, leaving 2 bases unmatched. DNA of the CDR3: TGTGCCAGCAGTCTAGCGGGGGGACGCACAGATACGCAGTATTTT. Protein sequence: CASSLAGGRTDTQYF.

The gene calls are TRBV18 and TRBJ1-5; 9 bases are shared with TRBD1. The CDR3 is made up of 14 amino acids. Germline V lookup: CDR1 KGHSH, CDR2 LQKENI. Losses at the gene ends were 5 bases for V and 4 bases for J; bases not matched to a gene: 3. The CDR3 nucleotides read TGTGCCAGCTCAAGGACAGGGGATAATCAGCCCCAGCATTTT. It yields the protein CASSRTGDNQPQHF.

V usage is TRBV2 and J usage is TRBJ2-5; TRBD2 agrees at 8 bases. There are 16 residues in the CDR3. The trim removed 5 bases at V and 3 bases at J, leaving 11 bases unmatched. Per germline, CDR1 SNHLY and CDR2 FYNNEI. Here the CDR3 DNA reads TGTGCCAGCAGTTTCGGGGGGGTCAGAATGGAAGAGACCCAGTACTTC. The encoded protein is CASSFGGVRMEETQYF.

V and J are TRBV28 and TRBJ2-5; TRBD2 agrees at 7 bases. V was clipped by 1 base and J by 1 base; unmatched bases: 6. Germline V lookup: CDR1 MDHEN, CDR2 SYDVKM. CDR3 size: 16 residues. As DNA, the CDR3 is TGTGCCAGCAGTTTATTGGCAGGGAGGGCCCAAGAGACCCAGTACTTC. Its translation: CASSLLAGRAQETQYF.

This clone has a handful of counts. The genes are TRBV7-2 and TRBJ2-2; possible D gene TRBD1, 5 bases. V dropped 8 bases and J dropped 4 bases, with 17 bases sitting between them. The CDR3 consists of 15 residues. Germline V gene sequence: CDR1 SGHTA, CDR2 FQGNSA. CDR3: CASSPGQGSTGELFF. CDR3 coding DNA: TGTGCCAGCTCTCCCGGGCAGGGTAGCACCGGGGAGCTGTTTTTT.

This clone was seen a few times. The chain joins TRBV9 to TRBJ2-1; unclear D gene. Germline V gives CDR1 SGDLS, CDR2 YYNGEE. The CDR3 extends over 14 amino acids. V lost 0 bases to trimming and J lost 1 base, with 5 bases between them. CDR3: CASSVVASYNEQFF. The CDR3 coding sequence is TGTGCCAGCAGCGTAGTCGCGTCCTACAATGAGCAGTTCTTC.

This clone was seen more than once but under ten times. The chain links TRBV5-4 to TRBJ2-7; perhaps TRBD2 as D (6 bases). With 4 bases removed from V and 7 bases from J, the gap between germline ends came to 12 bases. CDR3 size: 12 residues. Germline V CDR1 and CDR2: SGHNT, YYREEE (reference sequence). The DNA for the CDR3 is TGTGCCAGCAGCCGGCCGGCGGGGGAGCAGTACTTC. Translated, it gives CASSRPAGEQYF. The full variable domain, with the rest looked up from reference TRBV5-4 and TRBJ2-7, is ETGVTQSPTHLIKTRGQQVTLRCSSQSGHNTVSWYQQALGQGPQFIFQYYREEENGRGNFPPRFSGLQFPNYSSELNVNALELDDSALYLCASSRPAGEQYFGPGTRLTVT.

There are a few counts of this clone. V usage is TRBV4-1 and J usage is TRBJ1-1; D uncertain. CDR1 is MGHRA, CDR2 YSYEKL, per germline. CDR3 size: 17 residues. V was pared by 1 base and J by 3 bases, with 18 bases between. The CDR3 is CASSQAGRRTRYTEAFF. The CDR3, as DNA: TGCGCCAGCAGCCAAGCCGGACGGAGGACCAGGTACACTGAAGCTTTCTTT.

This clone was detected only a few times. The same CDR3 is also encoded by other DNA sequences in this sample. The chain couples TRBV12-5 to TRBJ2-5, with 10 bases that match TRBD2. Germline lookup yields CDR1 LGHNT and CDR2 FRNRAP. After removal of 4 bases from V and 5 bases from J, the junction contained 1 base not matched to a gene. The CDR3 is 13 residues long. The CDR3 sequence is CASGSSGGETQYF. The CDR3 DNA is TGTGCTAGTGGTTCTAGCGGGGGTGAGACCCAGTACTTC.

Only a few counts were recorded for this clone. This chain connects TRBV10-3 to TRBJ2-4; D ambiguous. The CDR3 runs to 16 residues. V lost 6 bases to trimming and J lost 0 bases, with 15 bases between them. CDR1 ENHRY and CDR2 SYGVKD come from the germline V gene. CDR3 nucleotide sequence: TGTGCCATCAGCCCTGAGGCGATCCTAGCCAAAAACATTCAGTACTTC. As protein: CAISPEAILAKNIQYF.

This clone has just a few counts. The V call is TRBV30, the J call TRBJ1-1; 7 bases map to TRBD1. This CDR3 region has 11 residues. The germline CDR1 and CDR2 sequences are GTSNPN and SVGIG (reference sequence). Trimming removed 4 bases from V and 10 bases from J; junction bases left unmatched: 6. This CDR3 reads CAWTIQGGAFF. DNA of the CDR3: TGTGCCTGGACCATTCAGGGGGGAGCTTTCTTT.

The chain is built from TRBV19 and TRBJ1-3; D gene unclear. The CDR3 runs to 14 residues. The V gene's germline CDR1 is LNHDA and CDR2 SQIVND (reference sequence). Trimming shortened V by 8 bases and J by 0 bases, and 11 bases separated the two germline ends. The CDR3 sequence: CASGTPSSGNTIYF. Written as DNA, the CDR3 is TGTGCCAGTGGTACTCCGAGCTCTGGAAACACCATATATTTT.

This chain connects TRBV7-3 to TRBJ2-7, with 9 bases aligning to TRBD1. Germline-derived CDR1 and CDR2 are SGHTA and FQGTGA. The ends lost 5 bases at V and 6 bases at J; junction bases unmatched: 5. This CDR3 is built from 13 residues. CDR3 in amino acids: CASSRGQGGEQYF. CDR3 in DNA: TGTGCCAGCAGCCGGGGACAGGGAGGCGAGCAGTACTTC.

This clone was counted between two and nine times. This rearrangement joins TRBV5-1 to TRBJ2-3; 10 bases are shared with TRBD1. V shed 0 bases, J shed 5 bases, and the junction held 6 bases outside the gene matches. Germline assignment: CDR1 SGHRS and CDR2 YFSETQ. This CDR3 spans 16 amino acids. The CDR3 DNA reads as TGCGCCAGCAGCTTGGTGGGACAGGGGACCGGAGATACGCAGTATTTT. Translated, it gives CASSLVGQGTGDTQYF.